This TCR beta chain was retrieved from a study of blood T cell repertoires in COVID-19. Study-wide context: Some COVID-19 samples were acute and others convalescent; all came from the United States, Italy and Spain. Sources were T cells, B-cell-depleted T cells, or PBMCs; the material itself was cDNA or gDNA.

Data came from immunoSEQ multiplex PCR; TCRdb stores just in-frame clones and leaves some out. The data contain more than 300,000 clones, around 91% of them seen just once; the ten biggest clones take up less than 3.5%. What was sequenced was peripheral blood. The sequence was collected from a woman aged 18-35 years who had recovered from COVID-19.

CDR3 coding DNA: TGTGCCAGCAGCTTAGGGGGGGGAATGAATGAAAAACTGTTTTTT. It is translated as CASSLGGGMNEKLFF. V gene TRBV7-2 combines with J gene TRBJ1-4; D is possibly TRBD1 (5 bases). The V gene's germline CDR1 is SGHTA and CDR2 FQGNSA. This CDR3 is built from 15 residues. V dropped 1 base and J dropped 5 bases, with 11 bases sitting between them.